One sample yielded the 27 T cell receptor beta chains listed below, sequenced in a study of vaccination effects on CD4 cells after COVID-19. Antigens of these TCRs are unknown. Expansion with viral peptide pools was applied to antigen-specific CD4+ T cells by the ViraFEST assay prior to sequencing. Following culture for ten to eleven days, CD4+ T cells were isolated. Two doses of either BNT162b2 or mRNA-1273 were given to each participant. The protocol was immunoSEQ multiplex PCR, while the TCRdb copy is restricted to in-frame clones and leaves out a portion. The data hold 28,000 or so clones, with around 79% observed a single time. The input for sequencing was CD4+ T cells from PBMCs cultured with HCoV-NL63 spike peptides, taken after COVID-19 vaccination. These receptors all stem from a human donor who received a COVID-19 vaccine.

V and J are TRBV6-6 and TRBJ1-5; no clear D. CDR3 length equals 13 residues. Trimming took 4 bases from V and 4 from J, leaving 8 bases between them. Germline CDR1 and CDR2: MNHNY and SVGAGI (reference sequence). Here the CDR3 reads CASSSVMNQPQHF. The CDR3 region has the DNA TGTGCCAGCAGTTCCGTCATGAATCAGCCCCAGCATTTT.

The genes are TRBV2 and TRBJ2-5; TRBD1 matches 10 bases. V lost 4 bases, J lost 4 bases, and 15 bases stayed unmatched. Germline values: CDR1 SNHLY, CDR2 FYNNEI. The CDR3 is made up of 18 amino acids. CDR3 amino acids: CASSGGTGVVQGGETQYF. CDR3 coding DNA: TGTGCCAGCAGTGGGGGGACAGGGGTTGTTCAAGGGGGAGAGACCCAGTACTTC.

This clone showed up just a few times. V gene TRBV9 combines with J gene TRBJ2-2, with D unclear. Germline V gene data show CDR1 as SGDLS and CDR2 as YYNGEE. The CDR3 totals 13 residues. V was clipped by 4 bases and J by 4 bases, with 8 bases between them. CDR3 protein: CASSPRPTGELFF. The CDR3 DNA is TGTGCCAGCAGCCCAAGACCCACCGGGGAGCTGTTTTTT.

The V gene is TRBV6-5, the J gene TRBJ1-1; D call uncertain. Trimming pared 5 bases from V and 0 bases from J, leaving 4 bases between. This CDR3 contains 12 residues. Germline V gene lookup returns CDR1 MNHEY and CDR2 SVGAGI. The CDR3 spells CASSLLNTEAFF. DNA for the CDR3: TGTGCCAGCAGTCTATTGAACACTGAAGCTTTCTTT.

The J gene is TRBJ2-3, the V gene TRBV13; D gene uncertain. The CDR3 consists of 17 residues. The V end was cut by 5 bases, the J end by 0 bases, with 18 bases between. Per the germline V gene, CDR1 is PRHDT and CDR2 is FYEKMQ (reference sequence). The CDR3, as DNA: TGTGCCAGCAGCCAACCCTGGGGAACCTCTAGCACAGATACGCAGTATTTT. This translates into CASSQPWGTSSTDTQYF.

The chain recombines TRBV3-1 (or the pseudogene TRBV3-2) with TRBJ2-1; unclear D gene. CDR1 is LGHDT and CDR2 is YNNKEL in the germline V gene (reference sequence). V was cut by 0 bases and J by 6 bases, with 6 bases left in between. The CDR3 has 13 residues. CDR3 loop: CASSQDYSNEQFF. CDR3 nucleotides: TGTGCCAGCAGCCAAGATTACAGCAATGAGCAGTTCTTC.

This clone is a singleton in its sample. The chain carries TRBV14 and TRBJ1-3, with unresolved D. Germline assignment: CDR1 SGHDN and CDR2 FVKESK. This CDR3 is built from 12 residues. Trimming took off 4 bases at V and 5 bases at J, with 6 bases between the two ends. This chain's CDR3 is CASSLIRNTIYF. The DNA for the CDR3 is TGTGCCAGCAGCCTAATAAGAAACACCATATATTTT. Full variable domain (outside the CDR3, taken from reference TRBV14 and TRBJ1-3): EAGVTQFPSHSVIEKGQTVTLRCDPISGHDNLYWYRRVMGKEIKFLLHFVKESKQDESGMPNNRFLAERTGGTYSTLKVQPAELEDSGVYFCASSLIRNTIYFGEGSWLTVV.

In DNA, the CDR3 is TGTGCCAGCGCCACACCGGGAGGGGAGCAGTACTTC. Translating it yields CASATPGGEQYF. The chain combines TRBV27 with TRBJ2-7; 8 nucleotides match TRBD2. The germline V gene encodes CDR1 MNHEY and CDR2 SMNVEV (reference sequence). This CDR3 has 12 amino acids. V gave up 8 bases and J gave up 7 bases; unmatched junction bases: 7.

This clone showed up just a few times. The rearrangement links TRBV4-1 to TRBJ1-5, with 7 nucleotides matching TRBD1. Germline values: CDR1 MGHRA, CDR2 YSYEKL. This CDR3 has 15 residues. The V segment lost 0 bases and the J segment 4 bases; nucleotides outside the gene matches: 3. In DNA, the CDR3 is TGCGCCAGCAGCCAAGAAGGGACAGTAAATCAGCCCCAGCATTTT. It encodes CASSQEGTVNQPQHF.

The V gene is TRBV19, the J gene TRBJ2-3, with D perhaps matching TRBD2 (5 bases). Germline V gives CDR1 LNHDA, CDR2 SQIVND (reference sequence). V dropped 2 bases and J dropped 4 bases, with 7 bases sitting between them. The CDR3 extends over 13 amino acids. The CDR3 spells CASSIKLADTQYF. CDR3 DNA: TGTGCCAGTAGTATAAAACTAGCAGATACGCAGTATTTT.

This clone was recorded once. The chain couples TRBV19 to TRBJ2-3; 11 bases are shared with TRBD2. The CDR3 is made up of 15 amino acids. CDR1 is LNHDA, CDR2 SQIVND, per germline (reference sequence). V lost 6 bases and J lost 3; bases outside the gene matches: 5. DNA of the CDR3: TGTGCCAGTAGGACGACTAGCGGGGTAACAGATACGCAGTATTTT. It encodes CASRTTSGVTDTQYF.

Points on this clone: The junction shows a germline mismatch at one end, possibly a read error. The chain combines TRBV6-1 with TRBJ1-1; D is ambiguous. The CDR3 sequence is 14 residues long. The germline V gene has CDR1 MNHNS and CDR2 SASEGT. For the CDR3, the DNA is TGTGCCAGCAGTGAAAAAGGCAGGAACGCTGAAGCTTTCTTT. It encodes CASSEKGRNAEAFF.

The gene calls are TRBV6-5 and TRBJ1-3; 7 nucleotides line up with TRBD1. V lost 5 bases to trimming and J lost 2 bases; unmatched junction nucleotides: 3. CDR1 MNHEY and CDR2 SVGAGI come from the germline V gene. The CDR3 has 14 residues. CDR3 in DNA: TGTGCCAGCAGTAATAGGGGGCCTGGAAACACCATATATTTT. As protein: CASSNRGPGNTIYF.

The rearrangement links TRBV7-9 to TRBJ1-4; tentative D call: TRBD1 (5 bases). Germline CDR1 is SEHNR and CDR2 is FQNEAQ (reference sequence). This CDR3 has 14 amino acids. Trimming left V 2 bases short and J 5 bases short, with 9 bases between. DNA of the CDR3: TGTGCCAGCAGCTTACGGGGGGTAAATGAAAAACTGTTTTTT. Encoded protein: CASSLRGVNEKLFF.

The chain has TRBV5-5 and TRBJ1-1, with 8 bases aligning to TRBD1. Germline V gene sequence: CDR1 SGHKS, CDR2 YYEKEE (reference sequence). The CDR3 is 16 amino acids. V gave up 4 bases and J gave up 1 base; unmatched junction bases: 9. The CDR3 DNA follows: TGTGCCAGCAGCCTGGGACCGACAGGGGCGAACACTGAAGCTTTCTTT. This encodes CASSLGPTGANTEAFF.

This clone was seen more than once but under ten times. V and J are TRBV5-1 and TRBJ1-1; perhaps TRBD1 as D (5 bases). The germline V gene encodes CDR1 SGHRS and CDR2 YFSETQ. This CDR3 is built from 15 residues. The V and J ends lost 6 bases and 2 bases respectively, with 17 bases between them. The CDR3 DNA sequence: TGCGCCAGCAATACACCCCCTGACAGCAACACTGAAGCTTTCTTT. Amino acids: CASNTPPDSNTEAFF.

Here the CDR3 DNA reads TGTGCCAGCAGTTGGGCAGCTGATGGAAACACCATATATTTT. This encodes CASSWAADGNTIYF. The chain couples TRBV6-5 to TRBJ1-3; unclear D gene. This CDR3 has 14 residues. Trimming took 4 bases from V and 3 from J, leaving 10 bases between them. Germline CDR1 is MNHEY and CDR2 is SVGAGI.

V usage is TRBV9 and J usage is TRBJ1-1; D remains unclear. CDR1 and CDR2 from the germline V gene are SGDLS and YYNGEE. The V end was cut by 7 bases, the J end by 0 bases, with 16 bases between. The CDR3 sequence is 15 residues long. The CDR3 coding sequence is TGTGCCAGCGACCGGTCGCCGATTATGAACACTGAAGCTTTCTTT. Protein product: CASDRSPIMNTEAFF.

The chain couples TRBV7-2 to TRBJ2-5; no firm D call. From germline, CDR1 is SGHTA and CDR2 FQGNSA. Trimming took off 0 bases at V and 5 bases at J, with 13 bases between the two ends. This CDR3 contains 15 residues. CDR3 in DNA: TGTGCCAGCAGCTTAGCGTCGGTGGTGGGGGAGACCCAGTACTTC. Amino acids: CASSLASVVGETQYF.

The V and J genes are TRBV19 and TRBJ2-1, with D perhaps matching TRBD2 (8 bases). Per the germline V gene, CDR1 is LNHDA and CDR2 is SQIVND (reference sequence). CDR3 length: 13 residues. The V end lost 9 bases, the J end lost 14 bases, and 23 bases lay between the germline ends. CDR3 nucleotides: TGTGCCAGCCAGACAGGGCGCGGGGGGTCTAAGTTCTTC. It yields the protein CASQTGRGGSKFF.

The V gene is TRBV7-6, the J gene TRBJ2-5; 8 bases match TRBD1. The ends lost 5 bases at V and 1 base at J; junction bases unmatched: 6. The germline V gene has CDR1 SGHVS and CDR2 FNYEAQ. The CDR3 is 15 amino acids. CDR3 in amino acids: CASSPRGRVQETQYF. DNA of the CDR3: TGTGCCAGCAGCCCCAGGGGGCGAGTCCAAGAGACCCAGTACTTC.

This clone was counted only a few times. As DNA, the CDR3 is TGTGCCACCAGGGTCGCTGAGACCCAGTACTTC. It is translated as CATRVAETQYF. V gene TRBV5-8 combines with J gene TRBJ2-5; maybe TRBD1 (5 bases). V dropped 9 bases and J dropped 5 bases, with 11 bases sitting between them. Germline V gene lookup returns CDR1 SGHTS and CDR2 YDEGEE. The CDR3 extends over 11 amino acids.

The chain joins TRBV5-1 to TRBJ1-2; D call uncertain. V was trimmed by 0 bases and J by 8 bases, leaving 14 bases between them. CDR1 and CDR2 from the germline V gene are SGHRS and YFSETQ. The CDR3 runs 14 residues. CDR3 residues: CASSLDRVADGYTF. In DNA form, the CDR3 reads TGCGCCAGCAGCTTGGATAGGGTGGCGGACGGCTACACCTTC. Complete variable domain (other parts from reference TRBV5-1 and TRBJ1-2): KAGVTQTPRYLIKTRGQQVTLSCSPISGHRSVSWYQQTPGQGLQFLFEYFSETQRNKGNFPGRFSGRQFSNSRSEMNVSTLELGDSALYLCASSLDRVADGYTFGSGTRLTVV.

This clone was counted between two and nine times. This CDR3 is CASSTGADQPQHF. Written as DNA, the CDR3 is TGTGCCAGCAGCACAGGGGCCGATCAGCCCCAGCATTTT. The chain employs TRBV9 and TRBJ1-5, with 7 bases identical to TRBD1. The CDR3 is 13 amino acids. Germline-derived CDR1 and CDR2 are SGDLS and YYNGEE. Unmatched junction bases numbered 3, after V lost 4 bases and J lost 5 bases.

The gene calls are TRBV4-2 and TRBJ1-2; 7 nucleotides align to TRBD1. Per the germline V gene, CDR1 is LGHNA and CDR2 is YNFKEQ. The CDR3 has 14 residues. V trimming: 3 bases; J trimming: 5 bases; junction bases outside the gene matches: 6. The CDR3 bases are TGTGCCAGCAGCCATCCGGGACAGCATTATGGCTACACCTTC. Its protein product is CASSHPGQHYGYTF.

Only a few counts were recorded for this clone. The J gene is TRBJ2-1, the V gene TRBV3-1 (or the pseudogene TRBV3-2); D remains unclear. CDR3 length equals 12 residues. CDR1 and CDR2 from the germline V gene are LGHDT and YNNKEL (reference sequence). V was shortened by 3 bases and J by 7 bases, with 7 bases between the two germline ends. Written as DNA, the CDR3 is TGTGCCAGCAGCCAGAGGTGGAATGAGCAGTTCTTC. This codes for CASSQRWNEQFF.

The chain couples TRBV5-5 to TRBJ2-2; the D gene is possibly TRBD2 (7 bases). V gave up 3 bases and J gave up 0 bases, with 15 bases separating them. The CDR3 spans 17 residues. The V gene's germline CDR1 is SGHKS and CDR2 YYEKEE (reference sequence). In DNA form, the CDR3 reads TGTGCCAGCAGCTCCTGGTCGGGGGGCGCGAACACCGGGGAGCTGTTTTTT. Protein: CASSSWSGGANTGELFF.